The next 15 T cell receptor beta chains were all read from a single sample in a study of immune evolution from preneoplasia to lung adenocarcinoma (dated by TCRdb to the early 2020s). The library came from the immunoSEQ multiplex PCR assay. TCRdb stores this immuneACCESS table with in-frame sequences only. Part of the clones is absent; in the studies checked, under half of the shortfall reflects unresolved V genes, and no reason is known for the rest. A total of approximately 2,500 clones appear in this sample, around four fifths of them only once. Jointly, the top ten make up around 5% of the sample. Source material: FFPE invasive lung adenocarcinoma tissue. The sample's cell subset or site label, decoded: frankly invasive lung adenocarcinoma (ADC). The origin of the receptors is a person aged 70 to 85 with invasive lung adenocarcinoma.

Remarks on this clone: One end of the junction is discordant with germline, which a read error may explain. The CDR3 loop reads CAWSSFGGLANYGYIF. DNA of the CDR3: TGTGCCTGGAGTTCCTTTGGGGGTTTAGCTAACTATGGCTACATCTTC. This rearrangement joins TRBV30 to TRBJ1-2; tentative D call: TRBD1 (5 bases). CDR3 length equals 16 residues. Germline lookup yields CDR1 GTSNPN and CDR2 SVGIG (reference sequence).

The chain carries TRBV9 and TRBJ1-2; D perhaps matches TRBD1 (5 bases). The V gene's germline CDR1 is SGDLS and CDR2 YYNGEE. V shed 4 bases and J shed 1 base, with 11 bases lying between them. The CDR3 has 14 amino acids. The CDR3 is CASSPGGVNYGYTF. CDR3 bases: TGTGCCAGCAGCCCCGGGGGAGTTAACTATGGCTACACCTTC.

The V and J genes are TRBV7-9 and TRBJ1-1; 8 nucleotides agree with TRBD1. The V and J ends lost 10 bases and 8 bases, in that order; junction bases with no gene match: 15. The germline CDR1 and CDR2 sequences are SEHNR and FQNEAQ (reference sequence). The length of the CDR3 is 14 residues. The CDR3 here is CANRPPTGEGEAFF. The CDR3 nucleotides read TGTGCCAACAGACCTCCGACAGGGGAAGGGGAAGCTTTCTTT.

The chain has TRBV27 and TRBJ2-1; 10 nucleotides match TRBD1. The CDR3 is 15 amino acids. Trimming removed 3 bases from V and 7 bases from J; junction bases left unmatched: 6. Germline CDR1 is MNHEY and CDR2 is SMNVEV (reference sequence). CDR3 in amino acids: CASSFRDRGFNEQFF. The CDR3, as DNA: TGTGCCAGCAGTTTTCGGGACAGGGGTTTTAATGAGCAGTTCTTC.

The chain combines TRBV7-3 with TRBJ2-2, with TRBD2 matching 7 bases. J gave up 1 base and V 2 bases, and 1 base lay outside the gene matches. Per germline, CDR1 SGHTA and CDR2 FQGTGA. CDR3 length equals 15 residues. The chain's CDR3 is CASSLSSGNTGELFF. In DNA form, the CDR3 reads TGTGCCAGCAGCTTATCTAGCGGGAACACCGGGGAGCTGTTTTTT.

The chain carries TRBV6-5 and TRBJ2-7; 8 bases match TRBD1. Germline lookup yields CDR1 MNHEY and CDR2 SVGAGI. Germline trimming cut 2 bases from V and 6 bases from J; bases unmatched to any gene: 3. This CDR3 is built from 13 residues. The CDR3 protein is CASSYPGTGEQYF. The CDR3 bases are TGTGCCAGCAGTTACCCAGGGACAGGCGAGCAGTACTTC.

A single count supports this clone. The CDR3 protein is CASSPTSYYEQYF. In DNA form, the CDR3 reads TGTGCCAGCAGCCCTACTAGCTACTACGAGCAGTACTTC. This sequence joins TRBV7-8 and TRBJ2-7; perhaps TRBD2 as D (6 bases). The CDR3 length is 13 residues. Per the germline V gene, CDR1 is SGHVS and CDR2 is FQNEAQ. Trimming stripped 5 bases from V and 3 bases from J, with 11 bases between.

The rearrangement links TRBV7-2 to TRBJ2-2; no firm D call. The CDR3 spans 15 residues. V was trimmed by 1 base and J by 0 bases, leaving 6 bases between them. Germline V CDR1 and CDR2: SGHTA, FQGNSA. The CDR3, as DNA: TGTGCCAGCAGCTTAGTTAGAACGAACACCGGGGAGCTGTTTTTT. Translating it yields CASSLVRTNTGELFF.

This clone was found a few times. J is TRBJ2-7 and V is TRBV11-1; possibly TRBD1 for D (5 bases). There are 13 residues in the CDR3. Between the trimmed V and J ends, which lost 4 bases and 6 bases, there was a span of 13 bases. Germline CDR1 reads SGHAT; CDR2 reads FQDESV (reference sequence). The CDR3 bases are TGTGCCAGCAGCTCGTTCCAGGGATCCGAGCAGTACTTC. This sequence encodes CASSSFQGSEQYF.

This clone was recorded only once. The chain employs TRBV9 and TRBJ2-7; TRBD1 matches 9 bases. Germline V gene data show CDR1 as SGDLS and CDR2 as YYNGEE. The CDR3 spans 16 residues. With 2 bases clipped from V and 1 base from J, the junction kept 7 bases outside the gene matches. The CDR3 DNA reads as TGTGCCAGCAGCGTGGCCCCGACAGGGGGGTCCTACGAGCAGTACTTC. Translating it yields CASSVAPTGGSYEQYF.

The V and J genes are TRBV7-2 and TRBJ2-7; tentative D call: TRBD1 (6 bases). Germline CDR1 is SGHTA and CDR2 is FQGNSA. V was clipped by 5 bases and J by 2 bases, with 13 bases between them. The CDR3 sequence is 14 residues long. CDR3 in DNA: TGTGCCAGCAGCCCCGGGACAATTCCCTACGAGCAGTACTTC. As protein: CASSPGTIPYEQYF.

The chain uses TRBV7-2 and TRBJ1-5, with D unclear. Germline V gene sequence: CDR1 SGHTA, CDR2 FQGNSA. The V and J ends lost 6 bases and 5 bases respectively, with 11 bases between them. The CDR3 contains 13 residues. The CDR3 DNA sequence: TGTGCCAGCAGATTTAATACAGATCAGCCCCAGCATTTT. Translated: CASRFNTDQPQHF.

The CDR3 region has the DNA TGTGCCAGCAGCTCACCGGGACTCTCTCTCCAGCAGTACTTC. This gives the protein CASSSPGLSLQQYF. V is TRBV4-2 and J is TRBJ2-7, with a possible D match to TRBD2 (6 bases). V was pared by 5 bases and J by 8 bases, with 19 bases between. Germline CDR1 LGHNA, CDR2 YNFKEQ. The CDR3 runs to 14 residues.

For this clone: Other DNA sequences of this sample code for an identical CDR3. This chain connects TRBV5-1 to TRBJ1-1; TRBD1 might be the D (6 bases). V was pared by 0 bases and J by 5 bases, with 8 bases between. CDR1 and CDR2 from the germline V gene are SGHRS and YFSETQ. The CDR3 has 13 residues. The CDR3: CASSLGGGTEAFF. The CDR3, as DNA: TGCGCCAGCAGCTTGGGAGGGGGGACTGAAGCTTTCTTT.

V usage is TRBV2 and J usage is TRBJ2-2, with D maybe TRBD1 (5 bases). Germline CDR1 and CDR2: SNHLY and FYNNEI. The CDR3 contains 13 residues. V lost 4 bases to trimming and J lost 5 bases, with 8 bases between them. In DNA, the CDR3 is TGTGCCAGCAGTGGCAGGGTTACCGGGGAGCTGTTTTTT. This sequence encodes CASSGRVTGELFF.